The 22 T cell receptor beta chains reported below all come from one sample, sequenced in a study of shared clonotypes between healthy human individuals. TCRdb's copy holds only in-frame clones and misses some; the assay was immunoSEQ multiplex PCR. The sample includes about 2.4 million clones, 80% to 95% seen only once; the top ten take about 0.39%. Sequencing was performed on naive CD4+ T cells from PBMCs. The subset here: CD45RA+ positively selected. The receptor set was obtained from a man aged 18 to 30 in good health. Some clones in this sample may be carry-over from other donors' samples.

The count of this clone is one. The CDR3 nucleotides are TGTGCCAGCAGCAAAGGGGGGGCTAGAGAAAAACTGTTTTTT. It is translated as CASSKGGAREKLFF. The rearrangement links TRBV4-2 to TRBJ1-4, with a tentative D call TRBD1 (6 bases). This CDR3 comprises 14 residues. Trimming took 5 bases from V and 8 from J, leaving 15 bases between them. From germline, CDR1 is LGHNA and CDR2 YNFKEQ.

V usage is TRBV5-1 and J usage is TRBJ1-2; TRBD1 aligns across 9 bases. The CDR3 loop spans 16 amino acids. Germline assignment: CDR1 SGHRS and CDR2 YFSETQ. With V trimmed by 0 bases and J by 8 bases, 11 bases remained unmatched. Written as DNA, the CDR3 is TGCGCCAGCAGCTTGGGAGTTACAGGGGGCAGGTTCGGCTACACCTTC. This translates into CASSLGVTGGRFGYTF. The entire variable domain, with the rest obtained from reference TRBV5-1 and TRBJ1-2, is as follows: KAGVTQTPRYLIKTRGQQVTLSCSPISGHRSVSWYQQTPGQGLQFLFEYFSETQRNKGNFPGRFSGRQFSNSRSEMNVSTLELGDSALYLCASSLGVTGGRFGYTFGSGTRLTVV.

Regarding this clone: Other DNA sequences in the sample encode the same CDR3. The V gene is TRBV4-1, the J gene TRBJ1-1; no reliable D call. Germline CDR1 MGHRA, CDR2 YSYEKL. Trimming cost V 1 base and J 2 bases, with 5 bases left between them. This CDR3 spans 13 amino acids. CDR3 protein: CASSQGSNTEAFF. CDR3 DNA: TGCGCCAGCAGCCAAGGAAGTAACACTGAAGCTTTCTTT.

The chain employs TRBV9 and TRBJ2-7, with D possibly being TRBD1 or TRBD2 (5 bases each). CDR3 length equals 13 residues. Trimming shortened V by 5 bases and J by 2 bases, and 11 bases separated the two germline ends. The germline gives CDR1 SGDLS, CDR2 YYNGEE. The DNA of the CDR3 is TGTGCCAGCAGTCGGGACGGTGCCTACGAGCAGTACTTC. Its protein is CASSRDGAYEQYF. Variable domain in full (rest from reference TRBV9 and TRBJ2-7): DSGVTQTPKHLITATGQRVTLRCSPRSGDLSVYWYQQSLDQGLQFLIQYYNGEERAKGNILERFSAQQFPDLHSELNLSSLELGDSALYFCASSRDGAYEQYFGPGTRLTVT.

Turning to this clone: In the same sample, other DNA sequences code for this CDR3. The rearrangement uses TRBV7-9 and TRBJ2-1, with TRBD1 as a possible D gene (5 bases). Trimming left V 0 bases short and J 2 bases short, with 5 bases between. Germline CDR1 is SEHNR and CDR2 is FQNEAQ (reference sequence). This CDR3 is built from 14 residues. Here the CDR3 reads CASSLAGPYNEQFF. Written as DNA, the CDR3 is TGTGCCAGCAGCTTAGCGGGGCCCTACAATGAGCAGTTCTTC.

DNA of the CDR3: TGTGCCAGCAGTTTAACAGCGGGAGTGCAGTACTTC. It codes for CASSLTAGVQYF. The gene calls are TRBV27 and TRBJ2-7; 8 bases are a match to TRBD2. This CDR3 has 12 residues. Per germline, CDR1 MNHEY and CDR2 SMNVEV (reference sequence). V lost 2 bases, J lost 9 bases, and 3 bases stayed unmatched.

The rearrangement links TRBV2 to TRBJ2-1; TRBD2 matches at 8 bases. The CDR3 contains 16 residues. The V gene end was trimmed by 6 bases and the J gene end by 5 bases; junction bases not matched to a gene: 12. Germline V gene sequence: CDR1 SNHLY, CDR2 FYNNEI. The CDR3 spells CASSDSGTGKNNEQFF. CDR3 DNA sequence: TGTGCCAGCAGCGATAGCGGGACCGGCAAAAACAATGAGCAGTTCTTC.

In this sample, this clone turned up once. This CDR3 reads CATIGRQEIYGYTF. The CDR3 DNA reads TGTGCCACCATAGGACGACAGGAAATCTATGGCTACACCTTC. The J gene is TRBJ1-2, the V gene TRBV28; D possibly corresponds to TRBD1 (6 bases). The CDR3 covers 14 residues. Germline V gene lookup returns CDR1 MDHEN and CDR2 SYDVKM. Trimming pared 10 bases from V and 4 bases from J, leaving 19 bases between.

This clone was counted once. The rearrangement links TRBV6-1 to TRBJ1-5; TRBD1 is a possible D gene (5 bases). Looked up from germline, CDR1 is MNHNS and CDR2 is SASEGT. Trimming left V 4 bases short and J 6 bases short, with 10 bases between. The length of the CDR3 is 13 residues. In DNA, the CDR3 is TGTGCCAGCAGTGGACAGACCGGTCAGCCCCAGCATTTT. It encodes CASSGQTGQPQHF.

J is TRBJ2-1 and V is TRBV6-1; D call uncertain. CDR1 and CDR2 (germline): MNHNS, SASEGT. Deletions cut 2 bases from V and 0 bases from J, with 17 bases between. This CDR3 region has 18 residues. The CDR3 here is CASSELFTNQFSYNEQFF. CDR3 in DNA: TGTGCCAGCAGTGAACTATTTACCAACCAGTTCTCCTACAATGAGCAGTTCTTC.

The CDR3 sequence: CASSLEGQEGVYEQYF. The CDR3 nucleotides are TGTGCCAGCAGCTTAGAGGGACAGGAAGGGGTCTACGAGCAGTACTTC. The genes are TRBV7-6 and TRBJ2-7; 8 bases align to TRBD1. J lost 3 bases, V lost 1 base, and 8 bases had no gene match. This CDR3 has 16 residues. Germline CDR1 and CDR2: SGHVS and FNYEAQ.

The CDR3 DNA reads as TGTGCCAGCAGCTTGACTATCGGGGAGCTGTTTTTT. Translating gives CASSLTIGELFF. The chain is built from TRBV7-9 and TRBJ2-2; D is possibly TRBD2 (5 bases). The V gene's germline CDR1 is SEHNR and CDR2 FQNEAQ (reference sequence). Trimming pared 3 bases from V and 7 bases from J, leaving 6 bases between. This CDR3 comprises 12 residues.

V and J are TRBV10-3 and TRBJ1-1, with D maybe TRBD1 (6 bases). CDR3 size: 14 residues. Germline CDR1 reads ENHRY; CDR2 reads SYGVKD. Between the trimmed V and J ends, which lost 2 bases and 0 bases, there was a span of 7 bases. DNA for the CDR3: TGTGCCATCAGTGAGGACAGGATGAACACTGAAGCTTTCTTT. It encodes CAISEDRMNTEAFF.

The chain employs TRBV19 and TRBJ2-1; D is uncertain. In germline, CDR1 is LNHDA, CDR2 SQIVND (reference sequence). CDR3 length equals 15 residues. The ends were cut back, 6 bases at V and 0 bases at J, with 12 bases in the middle. The CDR3 DNA sequence: TGTGCCAGTAGCACGCAGCGCAGCTCCTACAATGAGCAGTTCTTC. Translated, it gives CASSTQRSSYNEQFF.

The V and J genes are TRBV10-3 and TRBJ2-7, with 13 bases identical to TRBD2. The CDR3 runs to 18 residues. The V and J ends lost 7 bases and 5 bases, in that order; junction bases with no gene match: 17. The germline V gene encodes CDR1 ENHRY and CDR2 SYGVKD. As DNA, the CDR3 is TGTGCCATCACCCGACACGGACTAGCGGGAGCAAGCAGTGACGAGCAGTACTTC. This translates into CAITRHGLAGASSDEQYF.

The chain carries TRBV15 and TRBJ2-2, with D possibly being TRBD1 or TRBD2 (6 bases each). Trimming took off 1 base at V and 0 bases at J, with 9 bases between the two ends. Germline CDR1 LNHNV, CDR2 YYDKDF (reference sequence). The CDR3 is 16 amino acids. CDR3 loop: CATSRVGGSNTGELFF. Here the CDR3 DNA reads TGTGCCACCAGCAGAGTGGGGGGCTCGAACACCGGGGAGCTGTTTTTT.

The J gene is TRBJ1-1, the V gene TRBV7-9; D not certain. CDR1 and CDR2 from the germline V gene are SEHNR and FQNEAQ (reference sequence). The CDR3 covers 12 residues. Trimming left V 3 bases short and J 4 bases short, with 6 bases between. The CDR3: CASSLSSTEAFF. The DNA of the CDR3 is TGTGCCAGCAGCTTGTCAAGCACTGAAGCTTTCTTT.

The chain uses TRBV27 and TRBJ1-5; 11 bases fit TRBD1. The length of the CDR3 is 15 residues. Per germline, CDR1 MNHEY and CDR2 SMNVEV (reference sequence). The junction had 4 bases not matched to a gene; V was cut back by 6 bases and J by 3 bases. Here the CDR3 reads CASSRDRGDNQPQHF. The CDR3 region has the DNA TGTGCCAGCAGCCGGGACAGGGGGGACAATCAGCCCCAGCATTTT.

For this clone: An end of the junction does not agree with germline; a read error may underlie this. The chain carries TRBV29-1 and TRBJ2-5; D not resolved. The CDR3 is 15 residues long. Per germline, CDR1 SQVTM and CDR2 ANQGSEA. CDR3 nucleotide sequence: TGCAGCGTTCGAATGCGTCTAAGCCCCCAAGGGACCCAGTACTTC. Its translation is CSVRMRLSPQGTQYF.

The rearrangement joins TRBV18 to TRBJ2-1, with 9 positions matching TRBD1. There are 16 residues in the CDR3. From germline, CDR1 is KGHSH and CDR2 LQKENI. V lost 3 bases and J lost 2; bases outside the gene matches: 5. The CDR3 spells CASSPTGGRAYNEQFF. The CDR3 DNA follows: TGTGCCAGCTCACCCACAGGGGGCAGAGCCTACAATGAGCAGTTCTTC.

The V gene is TRBV4-1, the J gene TRBJ2-1, with TRBD2 matching 7 bases. The V and J ends lost 0 bases and 0 bases, in that order; junction bases with no gene match: 11. The CDR3 is 19 amino acids. Germline V gives CDR1 MGHRA, CDR2 YSYEKL. The CDR3, as DNA: TGCGCCAGCAGCCAAGATAGGGCGGGAGCGTGGAGCTCCTACAATGAGCAGTTCTTC. Residues: CASSQDRAGAWSSYNEQFF.

The chain uses TRBV25-1 and TRBJ1-2; D is unresolved. From germline, CDR1 is MGHDK and CDR2 SYGVNS. Between the trimmed V and J ends, which lost 0 bases and 5 bases, there was a span of 13 bases. This CDR3 comprises 15 residues. The CDR3 spells CASSEYMARKYGYTF. CDR3 coding DNA: TGTGCCAGCAGTGAATATATGGCCAGGAAATATGGCTACACCTTC.